The 7 T cell receptor beta chains given below trace back to one sample, sequenced in a study of T cell responses to AZD1222 COVID-19 vaccine. TCRdb's copy holds only in-frame clones and misses some; the assay was immunoSEQ multiplex PCR. This sample yields 150,000 to 200,000 clones, of which 88% are seen a single time; around 4.4% belongs to the top ten. The specimen comprised peripheral blood, sampled 28 days after the second AZD1222 dose. These receptors all come from an adult who received the AZD1222 COVID-19 vaccine.

The rearrangement links TRBV3-1 (or the pseudogene TRBV3-2) to TRBJ2-2; 10 nucleotides align to TRBD1. Per germline, CDR1 LGHDT and CDR2 YNNKEL (reference sequence). J lost 2 bases, V lost 2 bases, and 8 bases had no gene match. This CDR3 spans 18 amino acids. In DNA form, the CDR3 reads TGTGCCAGCAGCCAATGGCCCGGGACAGGGGAAAACACCGGGGAGCTGTTTTTT. This sequence encodes CASSQWPGTGENTGELFF.

The J gene is TRBJ1-3, the V gene TRBV10-3; TRBD1 might be the D (6 bases). This CDR3 spans 18 amino acids. Germline CDR1 is ENHRY and CDR2 is SYGVKD. Trimming took 6 bases from V and 0 from J, leaving 21 bases between them. This CDR3 is CAISPDSSDLYSGNTIYF. For the CDR3, the DNA is TGTGCCATCAGCCCGGACAGCTCTGATCTGTACTCTGGAAACACCATATATTTT.

The V gene is TRBV7-9, the J gene TRBJ1-4; D is ambiguous. V was clipped by 0 bases and J by 5 bases, with 7 bases between them. This CDR3 region has 14 residues. The V gene's germline CDR1 is SEHNR and CDR2 FQNEAQ (reference sequence). In DNA form, the CDR3 reads TGTGCCAGCAGCTTAGCACAGTTCAATGAAAAACTGTTTTTT. Encoded protein: CASSLAQFNEKLFF.

The chain links TRBV7-8 to TRBJ1-2; 7 bases agree with TRBD1. Germline V CDR1 and CDR2: SGHVS, FQNEAQ. This CDR3 is 15 amino acids long. J was trimmed by 8 bases and V by 4 bases; bases with no gene match: 13. CDR3 nucleotides: TGTGCCAGCAGCTCCCAGGGGGGGGCCGTAGGCGGCTACACCTTC. This sequence encodes CASSSQGGAVGGYTF.

This rearrangement joins TRBV5-1 to TRBJ1-1; D remains unclear. Germline loops: CDR1 SGHRS, CDR2 YFSETQ. The CDR3 consists of 16 residues. The V end lost 0 bases, the J end lost 4 bases, and 16 bases lay between the germline ends. The CDR3 region is CASSLEGASMGTEAFF. For the CDR3, the DNA is TGCGCCAGCAGCTTGGAAGGAGCCTCAATGGGCACTGAAGCTTTCTTT.

In DNA form, the CDR3 reads TGTGCCAGCAGCGTACGTAAACGAATACTAGCGGGGGTTCTCGGGACCCAGTACTTC. Its protein is CASSVRKRILAGVLGTQYF. The rearrangement links TRBV6-2 or TRBV6-3 to TRBJ2-5; TRBD2 agrees at 11 bases. CDR1 is MNHEY, CDR2 SVGEGT, per germline. The CDR3 sequence is 19 residues long. V shed 6 bases, J shed 7 bases, and the junction held 22 bases outside the gene matches.

The V and J genes are TRBV5-1 and TRBJ1-1; 8 positions agree with TRBD1. This CDR3 region has 14 residues. Germline V gene lookup returns CDR1 SGHRS and CDR2 YFSETQ. With 4 bases clipped from V and 1 base from J, the junction kept 3 bases outside the gene matches. CDR3 loop: CASSPDRANTEAFF. The CDR3 bases are TGCGCCAGCAGCCCGGACAGGGCGAACACTGAAGCTTTCTTT.